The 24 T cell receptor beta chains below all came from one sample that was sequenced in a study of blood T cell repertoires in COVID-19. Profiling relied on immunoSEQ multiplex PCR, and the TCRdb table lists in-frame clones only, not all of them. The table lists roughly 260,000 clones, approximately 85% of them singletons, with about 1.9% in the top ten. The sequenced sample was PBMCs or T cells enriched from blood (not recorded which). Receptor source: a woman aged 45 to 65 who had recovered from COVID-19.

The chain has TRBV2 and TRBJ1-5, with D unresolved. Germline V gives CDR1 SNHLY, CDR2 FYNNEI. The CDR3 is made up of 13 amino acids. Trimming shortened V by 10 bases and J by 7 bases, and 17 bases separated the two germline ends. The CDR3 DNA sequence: TGTGCCAACCCTGGGAGGGAGAGGCAGCCCCAGCATTTT. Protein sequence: CANPGRERQPQHF.

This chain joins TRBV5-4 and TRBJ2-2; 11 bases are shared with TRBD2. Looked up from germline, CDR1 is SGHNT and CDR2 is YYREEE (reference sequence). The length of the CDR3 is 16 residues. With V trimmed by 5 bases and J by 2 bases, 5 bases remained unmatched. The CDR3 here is CASRPGTSGNTGELFF. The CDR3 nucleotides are TGTGCCAGCAGACCTGGGACTAGCGGAAACACCGGGGAGCTGTTTTTT.

The CDR3 bases are TGCGCCAGCAGCCAAAGGGGACAGGGGGCGAATTCACCCCTCCACTTT. Amino acids: CASSQRGQGANSPLHF. The chain employs TRBV4-1 and TRBJ1-6, with 12 bases identical to TRBD1. The V segment lost 2 bases and the J segment 7 bases; nucleotides outside the gene matches: 3. From germline, CDR1 is MGHRA and CDR2 YSYEKL. This CDR3 spans 16 amino acids.

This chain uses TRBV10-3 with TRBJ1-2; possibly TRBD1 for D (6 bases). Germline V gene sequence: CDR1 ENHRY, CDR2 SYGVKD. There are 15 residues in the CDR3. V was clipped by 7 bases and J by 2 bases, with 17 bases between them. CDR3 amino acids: CAIKATAGQNYGYTF. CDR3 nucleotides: TGTGCCATCAAGGCAACTGCCGGACAGAACTATGGCTACACCTTC.

CDR3 nucleotides: TGTGCCAGCTCAAACAGGGGATCAGAGACCCAGTACTTC. This encodes CASSNRGSETQYF. The chain is built from TRBV18 and TRBJ2-5, with 7 bases matching TRBD1. The junction had 4 bases not matched to a gene; V was cut back by 5 bases and J by 4 bases. The CDR3 length is 13 residues. Germline CDR1 is KGHSH and CDR2 is LQKENI.

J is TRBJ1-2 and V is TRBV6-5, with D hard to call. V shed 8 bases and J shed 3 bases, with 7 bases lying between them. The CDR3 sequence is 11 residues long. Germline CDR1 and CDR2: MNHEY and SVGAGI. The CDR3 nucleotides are TGTGCCAGCCAGTACCACTATGGCTACACCTTC. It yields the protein CASQYHYGYTF.

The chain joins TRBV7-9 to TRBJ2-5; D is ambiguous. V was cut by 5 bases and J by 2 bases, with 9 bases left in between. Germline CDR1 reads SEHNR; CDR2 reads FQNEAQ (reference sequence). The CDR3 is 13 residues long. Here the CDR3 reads CASSNSLQETQYF. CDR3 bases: TGTGCCAGCAGCAACAGTCTACAAGAGACCCAGTACTTC.

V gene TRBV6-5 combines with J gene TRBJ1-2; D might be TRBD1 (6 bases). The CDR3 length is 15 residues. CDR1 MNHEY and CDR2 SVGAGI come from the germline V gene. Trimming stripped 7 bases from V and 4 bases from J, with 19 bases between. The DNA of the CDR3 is TGTGCCAGCACCCCGGGCTTAGCGGGGGCCTATGGCTACACCTTC. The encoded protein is CASTPGLAGAYGYTF.

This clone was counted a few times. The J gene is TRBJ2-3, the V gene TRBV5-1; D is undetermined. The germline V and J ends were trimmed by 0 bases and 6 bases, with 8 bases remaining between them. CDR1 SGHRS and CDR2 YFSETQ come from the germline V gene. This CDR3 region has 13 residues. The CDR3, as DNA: TGCGCCAGCAGCTTGGTGAGTCTGGATACGCAGTATTTT. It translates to CASSLVSLDTQYF.

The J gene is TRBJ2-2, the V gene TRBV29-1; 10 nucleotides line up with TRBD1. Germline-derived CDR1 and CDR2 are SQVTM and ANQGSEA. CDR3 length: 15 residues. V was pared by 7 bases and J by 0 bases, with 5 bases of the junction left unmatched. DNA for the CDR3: TGCAGCGAGTCTGGACAGGGGGCGAACACCGGGGAGCTGTTTTTT. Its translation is CSESGQGANTGELFF.

The CDR3 sequence: CASSQDPGGHPTIYF. The CDR3 DNA follows: TGCGCCAGCAGCCAAGACCCGGGGGGCCATCCCACCATATATTTT. The chain recombines TRBV4-1 with TRBJ1-3; possibly TRBD1 for D (6 bases). Trimming took off 0 bases at V and 9 bases at J, with 15 bases between the two ends. The CDR3 runs 15 residues. Germline V gene sequence: CDR1 MGHRA, CDR2 YSYEKL.

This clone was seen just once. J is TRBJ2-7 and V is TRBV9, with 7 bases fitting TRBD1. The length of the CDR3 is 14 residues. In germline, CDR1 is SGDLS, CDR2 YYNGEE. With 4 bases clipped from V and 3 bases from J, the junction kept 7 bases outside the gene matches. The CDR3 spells CASSPWGQLYEQYF. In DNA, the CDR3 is TGTGCCAGCAGCCCGTGGGGACAGCTCTACGAGCAGTACTTC.

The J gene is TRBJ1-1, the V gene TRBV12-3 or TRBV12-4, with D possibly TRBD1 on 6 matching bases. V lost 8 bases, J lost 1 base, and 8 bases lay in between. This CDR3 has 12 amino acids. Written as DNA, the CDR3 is TGTGCCAGCCGACAGGCGAACACTGAAGCTTTCTTT. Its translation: CASRQANTEAFF.

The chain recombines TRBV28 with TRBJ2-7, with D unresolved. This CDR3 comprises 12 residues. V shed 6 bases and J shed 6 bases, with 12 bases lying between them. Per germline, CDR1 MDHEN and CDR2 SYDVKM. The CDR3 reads CASSPRLFEQYF. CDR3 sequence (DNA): TGTGCCAGCAGCCCGAGGCTCTTCGAGCAGTACTTC. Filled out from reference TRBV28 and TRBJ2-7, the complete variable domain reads DVKVTQSSRYLVKRTGEKVFLECVQDMDHENMFWYRQDPGLGLRLIYFSYDVKMKEKGDIPEGYSVSREKKERFSLILESASTNQTSMYLCASSPRLFEQYFGPGTRLTVT.

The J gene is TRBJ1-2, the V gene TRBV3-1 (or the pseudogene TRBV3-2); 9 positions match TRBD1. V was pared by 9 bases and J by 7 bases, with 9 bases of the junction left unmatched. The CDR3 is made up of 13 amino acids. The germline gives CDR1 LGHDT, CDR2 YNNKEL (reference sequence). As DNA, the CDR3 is TGTGCCAGTTCCGTCAGACAGGGGGGTGGCTACACCTTC. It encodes CASSVRQGGGYTF.

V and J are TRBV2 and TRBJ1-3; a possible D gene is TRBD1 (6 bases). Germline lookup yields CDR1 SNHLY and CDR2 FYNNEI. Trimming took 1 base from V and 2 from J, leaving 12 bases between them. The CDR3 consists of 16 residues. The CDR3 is CASSEVEGVAGNTIYF. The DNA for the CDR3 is TGTGCCAGCAGTGAAGTTGAGGGGGTTGCTGGAAACACCATATATTTT.

In DNA, the CDR3 is TGTGCCAGCAGCCCTCGGGGGGAGGATACGCAGTATTTT. This codes for CASSPRGEDTQYF. The chain uses TRBV5-4 and TRBJ2-3, with 7 bases identical to TRBD2. J gave up 6 bases and V 4 bases, and 5 bases lay outside the gene matches. Germline V CDR1 and CDR2: SGHNT, YYREEE (reference sequence). This CDR3 spans 13 amino acids.

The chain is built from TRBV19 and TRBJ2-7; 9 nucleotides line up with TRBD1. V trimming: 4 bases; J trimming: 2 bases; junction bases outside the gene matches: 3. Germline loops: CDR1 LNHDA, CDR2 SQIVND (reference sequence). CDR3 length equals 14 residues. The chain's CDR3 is CASSTGQGTYEQYF. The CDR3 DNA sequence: TGTGCCAGTAGTACCGGACAGGGGACCTACGAGCAGTACTTC.

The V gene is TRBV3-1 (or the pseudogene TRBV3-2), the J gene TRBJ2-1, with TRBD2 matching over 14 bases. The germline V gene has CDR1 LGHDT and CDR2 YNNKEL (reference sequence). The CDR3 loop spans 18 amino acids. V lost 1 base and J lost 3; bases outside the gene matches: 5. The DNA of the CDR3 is TGTGCCAGCAGCCAAGGACTAGCGGGAGGGGGTAACTACAATGAGCAGTTCTTC. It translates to CASSQGLAGGGNYNEQFF.

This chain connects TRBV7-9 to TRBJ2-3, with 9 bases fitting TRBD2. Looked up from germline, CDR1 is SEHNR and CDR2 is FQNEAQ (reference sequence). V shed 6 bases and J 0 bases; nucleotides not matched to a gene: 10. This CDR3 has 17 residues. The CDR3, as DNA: TGTGCCAGCAGTAGCGGGAGCCTCCTGTATAGCACAGATACGCAGTATTTT. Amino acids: CASSSGSLLYSTDTQYF.

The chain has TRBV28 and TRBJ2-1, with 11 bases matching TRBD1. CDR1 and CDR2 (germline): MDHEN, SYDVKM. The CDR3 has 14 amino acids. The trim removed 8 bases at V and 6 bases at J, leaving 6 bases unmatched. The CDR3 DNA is TGTGCCAGCCTCTCCGGGACAGGGGGCAATGAGCAGTTCTTC. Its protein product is CASLSGTGGNEQFF.

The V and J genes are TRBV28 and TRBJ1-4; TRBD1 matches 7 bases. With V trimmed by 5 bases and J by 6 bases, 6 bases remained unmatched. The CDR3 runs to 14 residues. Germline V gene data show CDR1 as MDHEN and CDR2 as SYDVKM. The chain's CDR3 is CASSPPDRDEKLFF. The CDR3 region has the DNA TGTGCCAGCAGTCCTCCCGACAGGGATGAAAAACTGTTTTTT.

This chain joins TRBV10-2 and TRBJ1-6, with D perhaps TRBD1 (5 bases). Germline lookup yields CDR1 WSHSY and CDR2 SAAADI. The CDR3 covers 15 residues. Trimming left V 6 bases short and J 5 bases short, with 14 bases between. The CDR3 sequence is CASSRGGTDNSPLHF. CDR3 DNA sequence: TGCGCCAGCAGCCGAGGCGGGACGGATAATTCACCCCTCCACTTT.

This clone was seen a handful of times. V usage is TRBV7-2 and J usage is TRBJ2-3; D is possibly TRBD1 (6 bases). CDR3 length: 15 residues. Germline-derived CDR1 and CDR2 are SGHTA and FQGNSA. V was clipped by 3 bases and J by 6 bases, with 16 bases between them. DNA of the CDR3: TGTGCCAGCAGCTTTTTATTAGCAGGGGTGGATACGCAGTATTTT. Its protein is CASSFLLAGVDTQYF.